Below are 25 T cell receptor beta chains sequenced from a single sample in a study of T cell repertoires in cytomegalovirus infection. TCRdb recomputed calls from the reads with MiXCR, one row per CDR3 protein. The sample holds around 770,000 distinct CDR3 sequences, about 29% seen once. These receptors have no known antigen. The source material was cultured CD8+ T cells from PBMCs, sampled from culture after CMV antigen stimulation. The source is a human donor in good health (CMV status not recorded). Some clones in this sample may be carry-over from other donors' samples.

This clonotype has ten or more counts. V is TRBV7-2 and J is TRBJ2-1; possible D gene TRBD2, 5 bases. The CDR3 contains 13 residues. Germline-derived CDR1 and CDR2 are SGHTA and FQGNSA. The V gene lost 5 bases and the J gene lost 9 bases, with 14 bases spanning the gap. The CDR3 DNA reads as TGTGCCAGCAGCGCGACACTAGATCCTGAGCAGTTCTTC. Its translation is CASSATLDPEQFF.

A few counts support this clonotype. J is TRBJ1-1 and V is TRBV7-6; 12 bases are a match to TRBD1. The CDR3 is 15 amino acids. Germline CDR1 SGHVS, CDR2 FNYEAQ. V was clipped by 5 bases and J by 4 bases; unmatched bases: 5. CDR3 sequence reads: CASSPPGQGATEAFF. The DNA for the CDR3 is TGTGCCAGCAGCCCCCCGGGACAGGGGGCCACTGAAGCTTTCTTT.

In its sample, this clonotype was seen many times. The chain links TRBV7-2 to TRBJ1-6; D uncertain. Germline V gene data show CDR1 as SGHTA and CDR2 as FQGNSA. The length of the CDR3 is 13 residues. The ends were cut back, 5 bases at V and 0 bases at J, with 2 bases in the middle. The CDR3 sequence: CASSPSYNSPLHF. The CDR3 DNA reads as TGTGCCAGCAGCCCCTCCTATAATTCACCCCTCCACTTT.

The rearrangement joins TRBV10-3 to TRBJ2-7, with 10 bases aligning to TRBD1. CDR1 is ENHRY, CDR2 SYGVKD, per germline. The CDR3 contains 16 residues. The trim removed 0 bases at V and 5 bases at J, leaving 7 bases unmatched. The CDR3 DNA sequence: TGTGCCATCAGTGAGTCCCGGGACAGGGGTATAGACGAGCAGTACTTC. Protein product: CAISESRDRGIDEQYF.

This clonotype was counted a few times. The CDR3 sequence is CASSRVGLYNEQFF. In DNA, the CDR3 is TGTGCCAGCAGCCGAGTAGGGCTGTACAATGAGCAGTTCTTC. The chain combines TRBV4-2 with TRBJ2-1; D is unclear. This CDR3 contains 14 residues. The V and J ends lost 4 bases and 4 bases respectively, with 11 bases between them. Germline values: CDR1 LGHNA, CDR2 YNFKEQ.

The chain carries TRBV12-3 or TRBV12-4 and TRBJ2-1; 7 nucleotides line up with TRBD1. V dropped 7 bases and J dropped 0; count of bases not matched to a gene: 9. CDR3 length: 16 residues. The CDR3 is CASTYPGTVSYNEQFF. The DNA of the CDR3 is TGTGCCAGCACCTACCCCGGGACAGTCTCCTACAATGAGCAGTTCTTC.

This clonotype was seen a few times. This chain links TRBV7-9 with TRBJ1-1; no clear D. The V gene's germline CDR1 is SEHNR and CDR2 FQNEAQ (reference sequence). V lost 5 bases and J 3 bases, leaving 7 bases between the germline ends. The CDR3 is 12 residues long. The CDR3 bases are TGTGCCAGCAGCGTACCCCACACTGAAGCTTTCTTT. This encodes CASSVPHTEAFF.

This clonotype was counted between two and nine times. This chain connects TRBV7-9 to TRBJ1-1; D is unclear. This CDR3 comprises 12 residues. V was pared by 4 bases and J by 6 bases, with 9 bases between. The germline V gene has CDR1 SEHNR and CDR2 FQNEAQ (reference sequence). CDR3 bases: TGTGCCAGCAGCTCTCACCGGGCTGAAGCTTTCTTT. Its protein is CASSSHRAEAFF.

The CDR3 DNA reads TGCAGTGCTAGAGACACCGGCCCGCGCGGTACGGGCACCCAGTACTTC. Its protein product is CSARDTGPRGTGTQYF. The rearrangement joins TRBV20-1 to TRBJ2-5, with D unresolved. CDR1 and CDR2 from the germline V gene are DFQATT and SNEGSKA (reference sequence). Deletions cut 0 bases from V and 8 bases from J, with 22 bases between. The length of the CDR3 is 16 residues.

This clonotype was detected ten times or more. The chain employs TRBV6-1 and TRBJ2-1; 10 bases are a match to TRBD1. J was trimmed by 8 bases and V by 0 bases; bases with no gene match: 4. CDR1 MNHNS and CDR2 SASEGT come from the germline V gene. The length of the CDR3 is 15 residues. The CDR3 here is CASSEADRGIDEQFF. The DNA of the CDR3 is TGTGCCAGCAGTGAAGCGGACAGGGGGATCGATGAGCAGTTCTTC.

The J gene is TRBJ1-2, the V gene TRBV7-6; no clear D. Trimming left V 7 bases short and J 5 bases short, with 20 bases between. The germline V gene encodes CDR1 SGHVS and CDR2 FNYEAQ. This CDR3 is 15 amino acids long. The CDR3 loop reads CASNPLPDGPYGYTF. CDR3 in DNA: TGTGCCAGCAACCCCCTCCCGGACGGTCCGTATGGCTACACCTTC.

Ten or more counts support this clonotype. V is TRBV7-2 and J is TRBJ1-5, with D hard to call. The CDR3 sequence is 15 residues long. CDR1 is SGHTA, CDR2 FQGNSA, per germline. V dropped 5 bases and J dropped 0 bases, with 11 bases sitting between them. For the CDR3, the DNA is TGTGCCAGCAGCGCGAATGGATATAGCAATCAGCCCCAGCATTTT. It encodes CASSANGYSNQPQHF.

J is TRBJ2-1 and V is TRBV13, with D perhaps TRBD1 (5 bases). Germline V gives CDR1 PRHDT, CDR2 FYEKMQ (reference sequence). The CDR3 has 16 residues. Trimming removed 3 bases at V and 0 bases at J, with 12 bases between. The CDR3 sequence: CASSLGRVSSYNEQFF. CDR3 nucleotides: TGTGCCAGCAGCTTGGGCAGGGTTAGCTCCTACAATGAGCAGTTCTTC.

This clonotype was counted ten times or more. The V call is TRBV7-2, the J call TRBJ2-1; D not resolved. Germline V gene sequence: CDR1 SGHTA, CDR2 FQGNSA. The CDR3 has 14 amino acids. V dropped 6 bases and J dropped 8 bases, with 17 bases sitting between them. Written as DNA, the CDR3 is TGTGCCAGCAGACCGAGCCCGGCCTGGGATGAGCAGTTCTTC. Residues: CASRPSPAWDEQFF.

This chain joins TRBV6-6 and TRBJ2-3; D gene ambiguous. The germline V and J ends were trimmed by 8 bases and 5 bases, with 14 bases remaining between them. CDR1 is MNHNY, CDR2 SVGAGI, per germline (reference sequence). The CDR3 is 13 amino acids. The CDR3 nucleotides read TGTGCCAGCTGGCTCGACACAAAAGATACGCAGTATTTT. As protein: CASWLDTKDTQYF.

The chain uses TRBV7-9 and TRBJ2-7; 7 nucleotides line up with TRBD1. This CDR3 contains 15 residues. After removal of 5 bases from V and 4 bases from J, the junction contained 11 bases not matched to a gene. CDR1 SEHNR and CDR2 FQNEAQ come from the germline V gene (reference sequence). The CDR3 spells CASSRPGTDIYEQYV. The CDR3 DNA reads as TGTGCCAGCAGCAGGCCCGGGACAGATATATACGAGCAGTACGTC.

This clonotype came up a few times. The chain carries TRBV7-6 and TRBJ2-3, with D perhaps TRBD2 (6 bases). Germline loops: CDR1 SGHVS, CDR2 FNYEAQ. The CDR3 totals 16 residues. With 5 bases removed from V and 3 bases from J, the gap between germline ends came to 18 bases. The chain's CDR3 is CASSEPAGLQTDTQYF. CDR3 bases: TGTGCCAGCAGCGAGCCTGCCGGACTACAAACAGATACGCAGTATTTT.

This clonotype was detected only a few times. The chain has TRBV7-6 and TRBJ2-3; D call uncertain. CDR1 SGHVS and CDR2 FNYEAQ come from the germline V gene. Deletions cut 2 bases from V and 0 bases from J, with 21 bases between. This CDR3 spans 19 amino acids. CDR3 sequence (DNA): TGTGCCAGCAGCTTAATTGACGTTGGCAGCGTCGTTAGCACAGATACGCAGTATTTT. This encodes CASSLIDVGSVVSTDTQYF.

For this clonotype: This CDR3 fails to terminate in the conserved phenylalanine or tryptophan, so it likely reflects a read error. This rearrangement joins TRBV11-2 to TRBJ2-1, with D tentatively TRBD2 (7 bases). The CDR3 has 16 residues. Germline values: CDR1 SGHAT, CDR2 FQNNGV. Trimming removed 5 bases at V and 4 bases at J, with 18 bases between. CDR3: CASSPTRGALYNEQFL. CDR3 nucleotides: TGTGCCAGCAGCCCCACACGGGGGGCACTATACAATGAGCAGTTCCTC.

The gene calls are TRBV6-1 and TRBJ1-2, with 7 bases matching TRBD1. Germline lookup yields CDR1 MNHNS and CDR2 SASEGT. V gave up 4 bases and J gave up 8 bases; unmatched junction bases: 7. The CDR3 extends over 13 amino acids. CDR3 sequence: CASSANRGRGYTF. As DNA, the CDR3 is TGTGCCAGCAGTGCGAACAGGGGAAGGGGCTACACCTTC.

The chain carries TRBV20-1 and TRBJ2-3; the match to TRBD2 covers 12 bases. From germline, CDR1 is DFQATT and CDR2 SNEGSKA (reference sequence). The CDR3 has 16 residues. V lost 6 bases to trimming and J lost 4 bases; unmatched junction nucleotides: 11. The CDR3 DNA reads TGCAGTGCCCCTGAGACTAGCGGGGGAGGTGCAGATACGCAGTATTTT. Residues: CSAPETSGGGADTQYF.

V gene TRBV11-2 combines with J gene TRBJ1-1, with 7 bases lining up with TRBD1. Germline-derived CDR1 and CDR2 are SGHAT and FQNNGV. This CDR3 has 15 residues. V dropped 5 bases and J dropped 5; count of bases not matched to a gene: 11. The CDR3 loop is CASSQSQGGRTEAFF. The DNA for the CDR3 is TGTGCCAGCAGCCAATCTCAGGGGGGGCGAACTGAAGCTTTCTTT.

The genes are TRBV6-2 or TRBV6-3 and TRBJ2-7; D ambiguous. Germline V CDR1 and CDR2: MNHEY, SVGEGT. CDR3 size: 12 residues. V gave up 7 bases and J gave up 2 bases, with 9 bases separating them. The CDR3 loop is CASTSIPYEQYF. The CDR3 DNA reads as TGTGCCAGCACCTCTATACCCTACGAGCAGTACTTC.

This clonotype has a handful of counts. The chain joins TRBV6-1 to TRBJ2-3; 7 nucleotides agree with TRBD1. J lost 0 bases, V lost 7 bases, and 16 bases had no gene match. CDR1 is MNHNS and CDR2 is SASEGT in the germline V gene. There are 18 residues in the CDR3. The CDR3 sequence: CASKNSQGQLSSTDTQYF. The CDR3 region has the DNA TGTGCCAGCAAAAATTCACAGGGGCAACTCTCTAGCACAGATACGCAGTATTTT.

This clonotype appeared a few times. The chain joins TRBV25-1 to TRBJ2-5, with TRBD2 matching 8 bases. The germline CDR1 and CDR2 sequences are MGHDK and SYGVNS. The CDR3 has 14 amino acids. Germline trimming cut 4 bases from V and 4 bases from J; bases unmatched to any gene: 5. The CDR3 loop is CASSAFREGETQYF. Here the CDR3 DNA reads TGTGCCAGCAGTGCGTTCCGGGAGGGAGAGACCCAGTACTTC.